This T cell receptor (beta chain) came from a study of a mutant IDH1 vaccine in newly diagnosed glioma. About the study: Vaccines were first given 4-6 weeks after radiotherapy alone, or with temozolomide cycles. Sex distribution of treated patients was roughly 62% male and about 40% female; mean age was about 40 years. Earlier care involved radiotherapy, temozolomide, or both, and the majority received both.

Time point: week 35, safety follow-up. The content of each vaccine dose was 300 ug of mutant IDH1 20-mer peptide, and topical imiquimod accompanied it. Eight vaccinations reached patients in weeks 1, 3, 5, 7, 11, 15, 19 and 23. TCRdb keeps only in-frame clones here, not all; method: immunoSEQ multiplex PCR. Here the sample spans tens of thousands of clones, about four fifths being singletons. Germline V CDR1 and CDR2: MNHEY, SMNVEV (reference sequence). Trimming removed 8 bases from V and 6 bases from J; junction bases left unmatched: 10. The CDR3 sequence is 13 residues long. Concerning this clone: No antigen is known for it.

The gene calls are TRBV27 and TRBJ2-7; 7 bases match TRBD2. The sequenced sample was PBMCs, obtained from a glioma patient whose treatment included an IDH1 peptide vaccine. The TCR was taken from a woman aged 40 to 55 with glioma. Some clones in this sample may be carry-over from other donors' samples. CDR3 bases: TGTGCCAGCGCCTGGGAGGGTAAGGGCGAGCAGTACTTC. Translating it yields CASAWEGKGEQYF.